The entry below describes one T cell receptor beta chain. The sample belongs to a study of blood T cell repertoires in COVID-19. Study as a whole: The cDNA or gDNA used as material had been derived from T cells, B-cell-depleted T cells, or PBMCs.

V was clipped by 6 bases and J by 5 bases, with 12 bases between them. The CDR3 has 13 amino acids. The repertoire was sequenced with immunoSEQ multiplex PCR; TCRdb's copy has only in-frame clones and lacks some. The sample shows roughly 87,000 clones, 70% to 90% of them seen only once. The sequence derives from a man between 60 and 75 years old with acute or convalescent COVID-19. Source material: peripheral blood. This chain connects TRBV12-3 or TRBV12-4 to TRBJ2-3; D gene ambiguous. The CDR3 coding sequence is TGTGCCAGCAGCATCGTAGGCGGAGATACGCAGTATTTT. Its translation is CASSIVGGDTQYF.